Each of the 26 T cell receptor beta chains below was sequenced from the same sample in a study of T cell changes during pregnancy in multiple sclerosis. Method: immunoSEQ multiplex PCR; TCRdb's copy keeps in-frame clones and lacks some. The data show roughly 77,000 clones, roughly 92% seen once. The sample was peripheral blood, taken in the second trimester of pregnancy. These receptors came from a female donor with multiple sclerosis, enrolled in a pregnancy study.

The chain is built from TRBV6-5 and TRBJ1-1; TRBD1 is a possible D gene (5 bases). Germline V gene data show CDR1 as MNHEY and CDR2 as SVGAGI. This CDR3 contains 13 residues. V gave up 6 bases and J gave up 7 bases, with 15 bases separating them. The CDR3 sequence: CASRSGYPFEAFF. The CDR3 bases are TGTGCCAGCAGATCAGGGTATCCCTTTGAAGCTTTCTTT.

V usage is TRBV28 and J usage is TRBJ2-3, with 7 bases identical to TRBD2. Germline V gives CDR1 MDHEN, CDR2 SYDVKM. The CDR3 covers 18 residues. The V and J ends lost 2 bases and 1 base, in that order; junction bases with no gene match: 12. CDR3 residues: CASSLRLAADSGTDTQYF. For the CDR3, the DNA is TGTGCCAGCAGTTTACGCCTAGCGGCAGATTCAGGCACAGATACGCAGTATTTT.

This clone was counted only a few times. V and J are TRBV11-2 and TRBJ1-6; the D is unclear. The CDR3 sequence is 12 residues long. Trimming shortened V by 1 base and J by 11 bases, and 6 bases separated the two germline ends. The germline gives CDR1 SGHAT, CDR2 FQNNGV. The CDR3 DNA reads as TGTGCCAGCAGCTTAGCGGGTACACCCCTCCACTTT. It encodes CASSLAGTPLHF.

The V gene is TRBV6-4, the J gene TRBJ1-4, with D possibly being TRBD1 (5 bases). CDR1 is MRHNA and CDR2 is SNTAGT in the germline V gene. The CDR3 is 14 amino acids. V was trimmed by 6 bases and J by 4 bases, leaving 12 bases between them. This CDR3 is CASSRRVGNEKLFF. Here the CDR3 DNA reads TGTGCCAGCAGCCGCAGGGTGGGTAATGAAAAACTGTTTTTT.

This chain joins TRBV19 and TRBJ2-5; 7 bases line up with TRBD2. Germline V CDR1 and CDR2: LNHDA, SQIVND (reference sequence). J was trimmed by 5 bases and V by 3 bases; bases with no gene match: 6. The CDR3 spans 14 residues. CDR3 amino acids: CASSMYAGVETQYF. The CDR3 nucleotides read TGTGCCAGTAGTATGTATGCGGGGGTCGAGACCCAGTACTTC.

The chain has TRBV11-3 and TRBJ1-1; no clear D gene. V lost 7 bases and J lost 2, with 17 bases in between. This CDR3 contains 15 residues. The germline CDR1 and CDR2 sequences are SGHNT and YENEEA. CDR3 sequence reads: CASNWAGSINTEAFF. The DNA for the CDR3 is TGTGCCAGCAACTGGGCCGGCAGTATAAACACTGAAGCTTTCTTT. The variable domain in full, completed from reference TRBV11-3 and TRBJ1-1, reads EAGVVQSPRYKIIEKKQPVAFWCNPISGHNTLYWYLQNLGQGPELLIRYENEEAVDDSQLPKDRFSAERLKGVDSTLKIQPAELGDSAVYLCASNWAGSINTEAFFGQGTRLTVV.

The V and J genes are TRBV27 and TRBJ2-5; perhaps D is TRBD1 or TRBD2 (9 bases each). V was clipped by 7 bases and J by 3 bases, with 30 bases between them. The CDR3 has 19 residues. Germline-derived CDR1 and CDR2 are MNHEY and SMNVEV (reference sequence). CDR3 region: CASTGPGQGRLADKETQYF. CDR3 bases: TGTGCCAGCACCGGCCCGGGACAGGGTCGACTAGCGGACAAAGAGACCCAGTACTTC.

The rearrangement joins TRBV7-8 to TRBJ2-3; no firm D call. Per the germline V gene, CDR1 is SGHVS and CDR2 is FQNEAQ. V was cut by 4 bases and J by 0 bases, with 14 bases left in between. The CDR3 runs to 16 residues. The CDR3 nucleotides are TGTGCCAGCAGCTCTAGTATAATCCGTAGCACAGATACGCAGTATTTT. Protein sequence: CASSSSIIRSTDTQYF.

CDR3 sequence (DNA): TGTGCCAGCAGTTACGATGCTAGCGGAACCTACGAGCAGTACTTC. Its protein is CASSYDASGTYEQYF. The J gene is TRBJ2-7, the V gene TRBV6-5, with 7 nucleotides matching TRBD2. CDR1 is MNHEY and CDR2 is SVGAGI in the germline V gene. The CDR3 is 15 amino acids. V dropped 2 bases and J dropped 2; count of bases not matched to a gene: 6.

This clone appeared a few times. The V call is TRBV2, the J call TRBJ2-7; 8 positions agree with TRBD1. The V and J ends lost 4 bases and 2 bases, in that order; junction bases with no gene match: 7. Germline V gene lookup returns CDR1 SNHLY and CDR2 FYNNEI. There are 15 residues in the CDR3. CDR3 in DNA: TGTGCCAGCAGTGGGAGACAGGGGCGCCCCTACGAGCAGTACTTC. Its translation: CASSGRQGRPYEQYF.

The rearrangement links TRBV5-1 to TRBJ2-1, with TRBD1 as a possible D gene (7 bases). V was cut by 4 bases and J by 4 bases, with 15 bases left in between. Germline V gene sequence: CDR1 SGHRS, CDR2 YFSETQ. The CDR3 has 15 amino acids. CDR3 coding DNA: TGCGCCAGCAGCCCCGCGGGACAGAGTTACAATGAGCAGTTCTTC. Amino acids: CASSPAGQSYNEQFF.

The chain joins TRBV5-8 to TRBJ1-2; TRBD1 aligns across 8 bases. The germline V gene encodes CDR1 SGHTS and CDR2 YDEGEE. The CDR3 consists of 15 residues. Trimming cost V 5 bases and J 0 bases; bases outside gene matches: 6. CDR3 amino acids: CASSSMGQANYGYTF. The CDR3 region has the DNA TGTGCCAGCAGTTCCATGGGACAGGCTAACTATGGCTACACCTTC. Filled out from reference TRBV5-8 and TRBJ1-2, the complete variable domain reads EAGVTQSPTHLIKTRGQQATLRCSPISGHTSVYWYQQALGLGLQFLLWYDEGEERNRGNFPPRFSGRQFPNYSSELNVNALELEDSALYLCASSSMGQANYGYTFGSGTRLTVV.

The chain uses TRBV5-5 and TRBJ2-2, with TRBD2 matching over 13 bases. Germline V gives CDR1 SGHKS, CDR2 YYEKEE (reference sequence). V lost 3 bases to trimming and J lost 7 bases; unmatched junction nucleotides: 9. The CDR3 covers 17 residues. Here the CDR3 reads CASSSTSGRPRGGELFF. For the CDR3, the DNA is TGTGCCAGCAGCTCGACTAGCGGGAGGCCAAGGGGCGGGGAGCTGTTTTTT.

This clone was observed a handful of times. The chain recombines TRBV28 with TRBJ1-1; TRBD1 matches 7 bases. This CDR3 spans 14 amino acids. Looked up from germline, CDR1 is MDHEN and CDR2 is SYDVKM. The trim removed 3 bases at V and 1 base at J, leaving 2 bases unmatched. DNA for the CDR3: TGTGCCAGCAGTTTCAGGGGGTCGAACACTGAAGCTTTCTTT. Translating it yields CASSFRGSNTEAFF.

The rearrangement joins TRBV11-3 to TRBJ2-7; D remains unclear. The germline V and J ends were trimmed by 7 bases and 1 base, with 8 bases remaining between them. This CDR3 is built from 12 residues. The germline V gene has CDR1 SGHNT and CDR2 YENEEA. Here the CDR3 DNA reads TGTGCCAGCAACTACGGGTCCTACGAGCAGTACTTC. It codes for CASNYGSYEQYF.

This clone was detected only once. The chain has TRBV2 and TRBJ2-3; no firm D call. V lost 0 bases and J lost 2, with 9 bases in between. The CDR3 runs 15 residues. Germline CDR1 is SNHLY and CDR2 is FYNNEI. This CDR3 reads CASSEAFSPTDTQYF. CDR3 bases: TGTGCCAGCAGTGAAGCCTTCAGTCCCACAGATACGCAGTATTTT.

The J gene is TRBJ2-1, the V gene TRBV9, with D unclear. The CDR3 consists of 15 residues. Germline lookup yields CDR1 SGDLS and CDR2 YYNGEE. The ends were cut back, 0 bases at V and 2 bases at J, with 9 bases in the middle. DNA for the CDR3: TGTGCCAGCAGCGTAGGACAAAGTGCCTACAATGAGCAGTTCTTC. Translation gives CASSVGQSAYNEQFF.

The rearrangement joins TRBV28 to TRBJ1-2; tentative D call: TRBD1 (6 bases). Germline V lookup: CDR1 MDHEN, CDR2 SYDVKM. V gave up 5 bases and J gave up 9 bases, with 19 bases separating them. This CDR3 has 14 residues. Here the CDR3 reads CASSTQGTSMSYTF. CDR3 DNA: TGTGCCAGCAGTACCCAAGGGACATCGATGAGCTACACCTTC.

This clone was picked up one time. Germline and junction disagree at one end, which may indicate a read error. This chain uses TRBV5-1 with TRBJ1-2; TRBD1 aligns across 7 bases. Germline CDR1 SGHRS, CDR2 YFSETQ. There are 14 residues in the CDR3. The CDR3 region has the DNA TGCGCCAGCAGCTTGCAGCAGGGGGTAGAAGGCTACATCTTC. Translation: CASSLQQGVEGYIF. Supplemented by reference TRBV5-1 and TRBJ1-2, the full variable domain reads KAGVTQTPRYLIKTRGQQVTLSCSPISGHRSVSWYQQTPGQGLQFLFEYFSETQRNKGNFPGRFSGRQFSNSRSEMNVSTLELGDSALYLCASSLQQGVEGYIFGSGTRLTVV.

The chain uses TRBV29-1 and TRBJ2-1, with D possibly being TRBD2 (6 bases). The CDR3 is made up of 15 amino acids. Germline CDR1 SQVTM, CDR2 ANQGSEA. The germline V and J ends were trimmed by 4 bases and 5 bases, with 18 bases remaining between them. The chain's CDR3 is CSVVLYVGGNNEQFF. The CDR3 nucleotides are TGCAGCGTTGTCCTTTACGTGGGGGGAAACAATGAGCAGTTCTTC.

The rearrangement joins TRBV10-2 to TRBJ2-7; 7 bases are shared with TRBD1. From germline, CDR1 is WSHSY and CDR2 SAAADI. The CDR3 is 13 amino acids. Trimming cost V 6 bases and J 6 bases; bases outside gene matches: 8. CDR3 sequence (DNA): TGCGCCAGCAGCGATACAGGGGCGACCGAGCAGTACTTC. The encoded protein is CASSDTGATEQYF.

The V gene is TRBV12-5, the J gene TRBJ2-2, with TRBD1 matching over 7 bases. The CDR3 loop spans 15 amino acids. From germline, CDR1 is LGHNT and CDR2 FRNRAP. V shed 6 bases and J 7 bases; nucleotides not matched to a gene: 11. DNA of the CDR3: TGTGCTAGTGGGCCGCACAGGGGTTTAATCGGGGAGCTGTTTTTT. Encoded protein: CASGPHRGLIGELFF.

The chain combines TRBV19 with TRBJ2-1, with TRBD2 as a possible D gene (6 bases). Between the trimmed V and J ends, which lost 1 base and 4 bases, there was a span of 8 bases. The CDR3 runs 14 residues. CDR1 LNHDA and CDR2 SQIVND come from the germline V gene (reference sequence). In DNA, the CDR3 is TGTGCCAGTAGTATAGCGGGGGTGTACAATGAGCAGTTCTTC. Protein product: CASSIAGVYNEQFF.

The CDR3 protein is CASTHGGRETQYF. Here the CDR3 DNA reads TGTGCCAGCACCCACGGGGGGCGGGAGACCCAGTACTTC. V gene TRBV2 combines with J gene TRBJ2-5, with D maybe TRBD2 (7 bases). CDR1 and CDR2 (germline): SNHLY, FYNNEI. The V and J ends lost 7 bases and 5 bases respectively, with 14 bases between them. This CDR3 spans 13 amino acids.

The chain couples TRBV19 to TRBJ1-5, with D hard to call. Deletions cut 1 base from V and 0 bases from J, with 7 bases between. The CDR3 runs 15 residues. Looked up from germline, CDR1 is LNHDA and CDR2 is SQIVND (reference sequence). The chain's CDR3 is CASSIGQISNQPQHF. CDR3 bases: TGTGCCAGTAGTATAGGGCAGATTAGCAATCAGCCCCAGCATTTT.

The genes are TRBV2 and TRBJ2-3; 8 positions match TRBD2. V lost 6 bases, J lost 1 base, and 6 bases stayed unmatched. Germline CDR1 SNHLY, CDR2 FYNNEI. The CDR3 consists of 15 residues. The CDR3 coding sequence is TGTGCCAGCAGGGGGACTAGTTCGGGCACAGATACGCAGTATTTT. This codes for CASRGTSSGTDTQYF. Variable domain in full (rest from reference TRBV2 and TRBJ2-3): EPEVTQTPSHQVTQMGQEVILRCVPISNHLYFYWYRQILGQKVEFLVSFYNNEISEKSEIFDDQFSVERPDGSNFTLKIRSTKLEDSAMYFCASRGTSSGTDTQYFGPGTRLTVL.